This T cell receptor beta chain was documented in a study of blood T cell repertoires in COVID-19. Overall study: PBMCs, B-cell-depleted T cells, or T cells were the source of the cDNA or gDNA that made up the material.

Generated by immunoSEQ multiplex PCR, the TCRdb table keeps only in-frame clones and is missing some. Of under 150,000 clones detected, roughly 78% appear once; the ten largest clones hold approximately 3.6%. V lost 2 bases and J lost 5, with 15 bases in between. Germline CDR1 is SEHNR and CDR2 is FQNEAQ (reference sequence). This CDR3 has 15 amino acids. In this sample, this clone turned up a few times. The chain joins TRBV7-9 to TRBJ1-1; D gene unclear. The sample comprised peripheral blood. The receptor's source is a man aged 60-69 years with acute or convalescent COVID-19. The chain's CDR3 is CASSLPGGFRTEAFF. In DNA, the CDR3 is TGTGCCAGCAGCTTACCCGGCGGGTTTAGGACTGAAGCTTTCTTT.